The 9 T cell receptor beta chains in this list originate from one sample, sequenced in a study of blood T cells in healthy people across ages. A sample-barcoded 5' primer and a J-beta primer mix were used in a second PCR of about 7 to 12 cycles. TCRdb ran MiXCR on the 5' RACE reads and lists one entry per CDR3 protein. The repertoire has fewer than 1,200,000 distinct CDR3 sequences, less than 25% of them found once; the top ten carry 0.75%. These same data were also listed under a study on T cells of mothers and their children.

The sequenced sample was blood. These receptor sequences come from a girl aged 2-10 years in good health.

This clonotype was seen only a few times. V gene TRBV29-1 combines with J gene TRBJ2-5, with D perhaps matching TRBD2 (7 bases). The CDR3 covers 13 residues. Germline assignment: CDR1 SQVTM and CDR2 ANQGSEA. Deletions cut 4 bases from V and 4 bases from J, with 13 bases between. CDR3 sequence (DNA): TGCAGCGTTGTCGTCGGGGGGCGAGAGACCCAGTACTTC. Translating it yields CSVVVGGRETQYF.

This clonotype was found a few times. The rearrangement joins TRBV20-1 to TRBJ2-5; tentatively, D is TRBD1 (6 bases). Germline V CDR1 and CDR2: DFQATT, SNEGSKA (reference sequence). This CDR3 comprises 15 residues. The V gene lost 2 bases and the J gene lost 7 bases, with 20 bases spanning the gap. In DNA, the CDR3 is TGCAGTGCTAGACCCCGGGACATCCCCCGGGGGACCCAGTACTTC. It yields the protein CSARPRDIPRGTQYF.

The chain carries TRBV28 and TRBJ2-3; D is unclear. CDR3 size: 12 residues. Trimming left V 5 bases short and J 4 bases short, with 7 bases between. The germline gives CDR1 MDHEN, CDR2 SYDVKM. The CDR3 coding sequence is TGTGCCAGCAGTGCCCTCCCAGATACGCAGTATTTT. Amino acids: CASSALPDTQYF.

The chain carries TRBV4-1 and TRBJ2-5; D tentatively reads TRBD1 or TRBD2 (5 bases each). Germline V gene data show CDR1 as MGHRA and CDR2 as YSYEKL. The CDR3 loop spans 15 amino acids. V was pared by 3 bases and J by 0 bases, with 11 bases between. CDR3 in amino acids: CASSHGTAYQETQYF. The CDR3 coding sequence is TGCGCCAGCAGCCACGGGACGGCATACCAAGAGACCCAGTACTTC.

V usage is TRBV6-1 and J usage is TRBJ1-2, with D uncertain. The germline V and J ends were trimmed by 0 bases and 4 bases, with 6 bases remaining between them. This CDR3 spans 13 amino acids. CDR1 MNHNS and CDR2 SASEGT come from the germline V gene. CDR3 residues: CASSEAPLYGYTF. The CDR3 DNA reads as TGTGCCAGCAGTGAAGCACCCCTCTATGGCTACACCTTC.

Worth noting for this clonotype: The final CDR3 position lacks the conserved phenylalanine or tryptophan, pointing to a likely read error. V usage is TRBV7-9 and J usage is TRBJ1-1; 7 bases match TRBD1. Germline assignment: CDR1 SEHNR and CDR2 FQNEAQ (reference sequence). This CDR3 has 14 residues. The trim removed 6 bases at V and 2 bases at J, leaving 6 bases unmatched. CDR3 nucleotides: TGTGCCAGCAGGACGGGACAGATTAACACTGAAGCTTTCCTT. Amino acid sequence: CASRTGQINTEAFL.

Here the CDR3 reads CASSTDRSMTGELFF. The CDR3 DNA reads TGCGCCAGCAGTACCGACAGGAGCATGACCGGGGAGCTGTTTTTT. V and J are TRBV10-1 and TRBJ2-2; D is possibly TRBD1 (6 bases). This CDR3 has 15 amino acids. V dropped 5 bases and J dropped 5 bases, with 15 bases sitting between them. Germline V lookup: CDR1 WNHNN, CDR2 SYGVQD (reference sequence).

The chain combines TRBV20-1 with TRBJ1-6, with D possibly TRBD1 on 6 matching bases. V gave up 6 bases and J gave up 5 bases, with 17 bases separating them. The CDR3 totals 15 residues. CDR1 DFQATT and CDR2 SNEGSKA come from the germline V gene (reference sequence). CDR3 sequence: CSANLRAGDNSPLHF. Written as DNA, the CDR3 is TGCAGTGCCAACTTACGGGCAGGGGATAATTCACCCCTCCACTTT.

The rearrangement uses TRBV11-3 and TRBJ2-1; 10 nucleotides agree with TRBD1. The CDR3 consists of 16 residues. V trimming: 3 bases; J trimming: 8 bases; junction bases outside the gene matches: 10. Germline loops: CDR1 SGHNT, CDR2 YENEEA. In nucleotides, the CDR3 is TGTGCCAGCAGCTTCTCCACGGGACAGGGGAGGGATGAGCAGTTCTTC. Translation gives CASSFSTGQGRDEQFF.